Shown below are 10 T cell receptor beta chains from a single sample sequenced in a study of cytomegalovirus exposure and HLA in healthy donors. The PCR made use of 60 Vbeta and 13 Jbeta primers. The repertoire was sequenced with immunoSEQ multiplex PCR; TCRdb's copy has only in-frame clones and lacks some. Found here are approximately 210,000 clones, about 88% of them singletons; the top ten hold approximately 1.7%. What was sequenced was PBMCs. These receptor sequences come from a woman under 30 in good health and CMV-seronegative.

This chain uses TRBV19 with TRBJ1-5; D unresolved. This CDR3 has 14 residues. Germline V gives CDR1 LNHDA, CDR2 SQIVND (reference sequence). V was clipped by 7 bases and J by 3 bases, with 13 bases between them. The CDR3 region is CASNTQLPNQPQHF. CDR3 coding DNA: TGTGCCAGTAACACACAGCTACCCAATCAGCCCCAGCATTTT.

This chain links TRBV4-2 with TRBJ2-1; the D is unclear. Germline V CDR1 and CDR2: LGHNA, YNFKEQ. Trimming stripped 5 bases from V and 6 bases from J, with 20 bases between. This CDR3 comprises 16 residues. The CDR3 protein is CASSLEANLAANEQFF. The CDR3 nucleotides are TGTGCCAGCAGCTTAGAGGCTAATTTAGCCGCCAATGAGCAGTTCTTC.

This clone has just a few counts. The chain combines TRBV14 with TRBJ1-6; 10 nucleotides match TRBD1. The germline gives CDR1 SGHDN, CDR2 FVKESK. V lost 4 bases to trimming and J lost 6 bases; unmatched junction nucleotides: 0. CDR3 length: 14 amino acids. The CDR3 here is CASSRDRGNSPLHF. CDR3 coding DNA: TGTGCCAGCAGCCGGGACAGGGGTAATTCACCCCTCCACTTT.

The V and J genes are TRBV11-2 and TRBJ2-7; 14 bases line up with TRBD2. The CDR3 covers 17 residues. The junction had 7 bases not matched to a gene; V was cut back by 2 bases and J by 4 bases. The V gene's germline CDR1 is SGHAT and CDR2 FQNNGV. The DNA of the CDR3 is TGTGCCAGCAGCTTAAGCAAGACTAGCGGGAGGGCTTACGAGCAGTACTTC. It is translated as CASSLSKTSGRAYEQYF.

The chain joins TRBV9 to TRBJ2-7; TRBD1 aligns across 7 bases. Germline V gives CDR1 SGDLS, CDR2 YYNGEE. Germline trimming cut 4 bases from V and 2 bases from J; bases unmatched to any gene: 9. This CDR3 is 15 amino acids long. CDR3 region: CASSLRDRDTYEQYF. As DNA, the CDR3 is TGTGCCAGCAGCCTCCGGGACAGAGACACCTACGAGCAGTACTTC. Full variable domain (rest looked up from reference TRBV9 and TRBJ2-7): DSGVTQTPKHLITATGQRVTLRCSPRSGDLSVYWYQQSLDQGLQFLIQYYNGEERAKGNILERFSAQQFPDLHSELNLSSLELGDSALYFCASSLRDRDTYEQYFGPGTRLTVT.

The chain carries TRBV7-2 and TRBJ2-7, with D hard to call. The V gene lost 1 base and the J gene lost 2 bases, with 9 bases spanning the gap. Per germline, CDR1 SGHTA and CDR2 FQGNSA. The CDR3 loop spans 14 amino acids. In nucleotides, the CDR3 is TGTGCCAGCAGCTTAGAAGGTCGGGCCTACGAGCAGTACTTC. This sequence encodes CASSLEGRAYEQYF.

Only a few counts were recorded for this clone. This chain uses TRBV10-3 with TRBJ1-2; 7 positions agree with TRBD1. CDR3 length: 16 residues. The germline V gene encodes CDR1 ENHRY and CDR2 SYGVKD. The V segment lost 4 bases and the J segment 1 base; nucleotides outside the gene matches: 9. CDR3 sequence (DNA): TGTGCCATCAGTGGGGTTAGGACAGGTATTAACTATGGCTACACCTTC. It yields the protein CAISGVRTGINYGYTF.

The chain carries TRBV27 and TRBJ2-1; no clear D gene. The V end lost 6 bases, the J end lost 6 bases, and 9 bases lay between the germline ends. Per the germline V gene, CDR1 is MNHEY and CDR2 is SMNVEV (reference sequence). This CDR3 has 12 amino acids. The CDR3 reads CASSERSNEQFF. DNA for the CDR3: TGTGCCAGCAGCGAGCGCTCCAATGAGCAGTTCTTC.

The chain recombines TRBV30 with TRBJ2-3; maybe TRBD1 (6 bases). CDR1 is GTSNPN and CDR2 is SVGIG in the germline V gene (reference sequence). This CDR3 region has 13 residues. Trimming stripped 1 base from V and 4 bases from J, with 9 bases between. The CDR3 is CAWSGAGADTQYF. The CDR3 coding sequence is TGTGCCTGGAGTGGCGCAGGGGCAGATACGCAGTATTTT.

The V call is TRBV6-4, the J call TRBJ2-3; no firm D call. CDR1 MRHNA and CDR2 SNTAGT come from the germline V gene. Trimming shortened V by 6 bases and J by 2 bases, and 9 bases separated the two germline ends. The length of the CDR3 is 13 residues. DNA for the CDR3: TGTGCCAGCAGCCCGCGGATCACAGATACGCAGTATTTT. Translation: CASSPRITDTQYF.